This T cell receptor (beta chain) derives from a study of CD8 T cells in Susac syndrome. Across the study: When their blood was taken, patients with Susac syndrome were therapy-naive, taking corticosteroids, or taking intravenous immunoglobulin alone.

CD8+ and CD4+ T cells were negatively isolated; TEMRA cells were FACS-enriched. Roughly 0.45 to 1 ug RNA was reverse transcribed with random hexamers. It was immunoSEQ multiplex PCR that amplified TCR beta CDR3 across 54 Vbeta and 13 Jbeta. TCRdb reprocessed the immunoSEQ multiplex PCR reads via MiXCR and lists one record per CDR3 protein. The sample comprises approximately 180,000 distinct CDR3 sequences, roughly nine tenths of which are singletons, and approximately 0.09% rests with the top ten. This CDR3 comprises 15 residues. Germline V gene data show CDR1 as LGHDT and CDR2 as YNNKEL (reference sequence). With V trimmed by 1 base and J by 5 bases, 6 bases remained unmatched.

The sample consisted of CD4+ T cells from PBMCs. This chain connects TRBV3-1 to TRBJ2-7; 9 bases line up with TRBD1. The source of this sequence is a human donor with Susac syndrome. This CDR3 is CASSQGSGTGNEQYF. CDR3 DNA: TGTGCCAGCAGCCAAGGATCTGGGACAGGGAACGAGCAGTACTTC.